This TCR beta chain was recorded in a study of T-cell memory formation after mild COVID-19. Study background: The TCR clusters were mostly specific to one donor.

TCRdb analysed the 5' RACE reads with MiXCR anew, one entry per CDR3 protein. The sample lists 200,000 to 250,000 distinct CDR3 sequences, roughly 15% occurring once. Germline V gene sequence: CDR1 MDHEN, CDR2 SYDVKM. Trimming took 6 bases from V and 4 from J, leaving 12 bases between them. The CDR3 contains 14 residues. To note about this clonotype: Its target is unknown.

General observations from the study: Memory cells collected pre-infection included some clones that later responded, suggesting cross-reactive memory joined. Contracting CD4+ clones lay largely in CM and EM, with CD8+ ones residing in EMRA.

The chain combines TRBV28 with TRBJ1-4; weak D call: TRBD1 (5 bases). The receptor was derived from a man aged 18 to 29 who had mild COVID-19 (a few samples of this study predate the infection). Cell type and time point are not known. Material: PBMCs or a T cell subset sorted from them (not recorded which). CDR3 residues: CASRGTLFNEKLFF. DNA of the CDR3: TGTGCCAGCAGGGGGACCCTCTTTAATGAAAAACTGTTTTTT. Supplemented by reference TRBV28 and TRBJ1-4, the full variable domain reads DVKVTQSSRYLVKRTGEKVFLECVQDMDHENMFWYRQDPGLGLRLIYFSYDVKMKEKGDIPEGYSVSREKKERFSLILESASTNQTSMYLCASRGTLFNEKLFFGSGTQLSVL.